The 30 T cell receptor beta chains reported below all come from one sample, sequenced in a study of blood T cell repertoires in COVID-19. The repertoire was sequenced with immunoSEQ multiplex PCR; TCRdb's copy has only in-frame clones and lacks some. The sample holds approximately 200,000 clones, 75% to 90% seen once. Sequenced: peripheral blood. The receptors were gathered from a human donor in a cohort sampled during active COVID-19.

This clone has just one count. This chain joins TRBV7-8 and TRBJ2-7; maybe TRBD1 (5 bases). Trimming removed 5 bases at V and 5 bases at J, with 10 bases between. Germline V gene sequence: CDR1 SGHVS, CDR2 FQNEAQ. The CDR3 runs 12 residues. The CDR3 DNA sequence: TGTGCCAGCAGCGTCAGGGTTCACGAGCAGTACTTC. This encodes CASSVRVHEQYF.

The chain is built from TRBV6-4 and TRBJ2-2, with a tentative D call TRBD2 (6 bases). Trimming removed 4 bases from V and 3 bases from J, with 9 bases in between. Germline lookup yields CDR1 MRHNA and CDR2 SNTAGT. The CDR3 runs 14 residues. CDR3 region: CASSGVADTGELFF. The CDR3 nucleotides are TGTGCCAGCAGTGGGGTAGCGGACACCGGGGAGCTGTTTTTT.

The genes are TRBV5-1 and TRBJ1-1, with 9 nucleotides matching TRBD1. The CDR3 loop spans 17 amino acids. CDR1 is SGHRS and CDR2 is YFSETQ in the germline V gene. Losses at the gene ends were 2 bases for V and 1 base for J; bases not matched to a gene: 9. CDR3 loop: CASSLQGAPGGNTEAFF. The CDR3 DNA follows: TGCGCCAGCAGCTTACAGGGGGCTCCAGGGGGGAACACTGAAGCTTTCTTT.

J is TRBJ2-7 and V is TRBV5-4, with D maybe TRBD1 (5 bases). Trimming cost V 4 bases and J 0 bases, with 5 bases left between them. From germline, CDR1 is SGHNT and CDR2 YYREEE (reference sequence). This CDR3 spans 12 amino acids. CDR3 region: CASSRGSYEQYF. The CDR3 DNA reads TGTGCCAGCAGCAGGGGCTCCTACGAGCAGTACTTC.

The table lists this clone with a count of one. The J gene is TRBJ1-1, the V gene TRBV5-1, with D maybe TRBD1 (6 bases). CDR1 is SGHRS, CDR2 YFSETQ, per germline. The CDR3 spans 14 residues. The ends were cut back, 7 bases at V and 4 bases at J, with 17 bases in the middle. CDR3: CASRAVGASTEAFF. The DNA for the CDR3 is TGCGCCAGCCGAGCTGTGGGGGCGAGCACTGAAGCTTTCTTT.

The sample holds one count of this clone. This chain links TRBV19 with TRBJ1-1; maybe TRBD1 (6 bases). Germline V gene sequence: CDR1 LNHDA, CDR2 SQIVND (reference sequence). The CDR3 sequence is 15 residues long. With 5 bases removed from V and 0 bases from J, the gap between germline ends came to 13 bases. CDR3 in DNA: TGTGCCAGTAGTGTTCACAGGGCAATGAACACTGAAGCTTTCTTT. Protein: CASSVHRAMNTEAFF. The complete variable domain, with remaining parts taken from reference TRBV19 and TRBJ1-1, reads DGGITQSPKYLFRKEGQNVTLSCEQNLNHDAMYWYRQDPGQGLRLIYYSQIVNDFQKGDIAEGYSVSREKKESFPLTVTSAQKNPTAFYLCASSVHRAMNTEAFFGQGTRLTVV.

The rearrangement links TRBV27 to TRBJ2-1; 9 bases are a match to TRBD2. V lost 5 bases, J lost 0 bases, and 5 bases stayed unmatched. The CDR3 has 16 residues. Germline loops: CDR1 MNHEY, CDR2 SMNVEV (reference sequence). CDR3 coding DNA: TGTGCCAGCAGTGCCTCTAGCGGGAACTCCTACAATGAGCAGTTCTTC. Protein sequence: CASSASSGNSYNEQFF.

This clone was seen once. The chain links TRBV7-2 to TRBJ2-3, with TRBD2 matching 7 bases. With 5 bases clipped from V and 6 bases from J, the junction kept 5 bases outside the gene matches. The CDR3 runs to 13 residues. Germline CDR1 and CDR2: SGHTA and FQGNSA. CDR3 residues: CASSKRGGDTQYF. In DNA, the CDR3 is TGTGCCAGCAGCAAAAGGGGAGGGGATACGCAGTATTTT.

As DNA, the CDR3 is TGTGCCAGCAGCCCGGACAGGGGGCGCATCCACGAGCAGTACTTC. Translation gives CASSPDRGRIHEQYF. This chain connects TRBV5-6 to TRBJ2-7, with 11 bases lining up with TRBD1. Per germline, CDR1 SGHDT and CDR2 YYEEEE. With 4 bases clipped from V and 5 bases from J, the junction kept 8 bases outside the gene matches. This CDR3 comprises 15 residues.

The gene calls are TRBV9 and TRBJ2-7; 10 positions match TRBD1. The CDR3 spans 16 residues. Trimming took 0 bases from V and 5 from J; bases not matched to a gene: 8. CDR1 is SGDLS and CDR2 is YYNGEE in the germline V gene. The CDR3 protein is CASSVAGGTGADEQYF. For the CDR3, the DNA is TGTGCCAGCAGCGTAGCTGGGGGGACAGGGGCCGACGAGCAGTACTTC.

The chain joins TRBV5-1 to TRBJ2-7, with 7 bases lining up with TRBD2. This CDR3 has 14 amino acids. CDR1 is SGHRS and CDR2 is YFSETQ in the germline V gene. Losses at the gene ends were 6 bases for V and 2 bases for J; bases not matched to a gene: 8. CDR3 sequence: CASNDGGGTYEQYF. The CDR3, as DNA: TGCGCCAGCAACGACGGCGGGGGAACCTACGAGCAGTACTTC.

As DNA, the CDR3 is TGTGCCAGCTCAATCAACAGGGGGCCCGATGAAAAACTGTTTTTT. Protein product: CASSINRGPDEKLFF. The chain is built from TRBV18 and TRBJ1-4, with 9 bases that match TRBD1. In germline, CDR1 is KGHSH, CDR2 LQKENI. The CDR3 length is 15 residues. Unmatched junction bases numbered 7, after V lost 5 bases and J lost 6 bases.

The J gene is TRBJ1-3, the V gene TRBV29-1; D is perhaps TRBD1 (5 bases). Germline V gene data show CDR1 as SQVTM and CDR2 as ANQGSEA. The V and J ends lost 6 bases and 2 bases respectively, with 8 bases between them. This CDR3 spans 12 amino acids. CDR3 coding DNA: TGCAGCGTAGGGACTCCTGGAAACACCATATATTTT. Its translation is CSVGTPGNTIYF.

The J gene is TRBJ1-1, the V gene TRBV4-3, with D perhaps matching TRBD1 (5 bases). Germline V gene sequence: CDR1 LGHNA, CDR2 YSLEER. V lost 3 bases and J 0 bases, leaving 14 bases between the germline ends. The CDR3 totals 16 residues. CDR3 nucleotides: TGCGCCAGCAGCCATCTTGGGGGGATAATGAACACTGAAGCTTTCTTT. Translating it yields CASSHLGGIMNTEAFF.

The chain uses TRBV4-3 and TRBJ2-7, with a tentative D call TRBD2 (6 bases). The germline V gene has CDR1 LGHNA and CDR2 YSLEER. The CDR3 extends over 16 amino acids. The V end was cut by 3 bases, the J end by 0 bases, with 15 bases between. In DNA form, the CDR3 reads TGCGCCAGCAGCCACGAAAGGACTACCGTCTCCTACGAGCAGTACTTC. This encodes CASSHERTTVSYEQYF.

The gene calls are TRBV30 and TRBJ2-4; D may be TRBD2 (5 bases). This CDR3 has 16 amino acids. Trimming took 0 bases from V and 1 from J, leaving 13 bases between them. CDR1 GTSNPN and CDR2 SVGIG come from the germline V gene (reference sequence). CDR3 DNA sequence: TGTGCCTGGAGTGTACCGGGGTCCGCGGCCAAAAACATTCAGTACTTC. Amino acids: CAWSVPGSAAKNIQYF.

This clone was seen more than once but under ten times. This chain connects TRBV30 to TRBJ2-1, with D perhaps TRBD1 (6 bases). V shed 5 bases and J shed 0 bases, with 14 bases lying between them. This CDR3 is 15 amino acids long. Germline loops: CDR1 GTSNPN, CDR2 SVGIG (reference sequence). Here the CDR3 DNA reads TGTGCCTGGGGGCCCGGACAGAGCTCCTACAATGAGCAGTTCTTC. This encodes CAWGPGQSSYNEQFF.

This clone was found once. This chain joins TRBV12-3 or TRBV12-4 and TRBJ2-7; 7 bases map to TRBD2. This CDR3 contains 13 residues. The V gene end was trimmed by 3 bases and the J gene end by 7 bases; junction bases not matched to a gene: 6. The CDR3 DNA is TGTGCCAGCAGTTTTTTACTAGCGCGTGAGCAGTACTTC. It is translated as CASSFLLAREQYF.

On this clone: Other nucleotide sequences in the sample specify the same CDR3. The J gene is TRBJ1-1, the V gene TRBV4-1, with D uncertain. CDR3 length: 13 amino acids. Trimming removed 1 base at V and 3 bases at J, with 6 bases between. Per germline, CDR1 MGHRA and CDR2 YSYEKL. Written as DNA, the CDR3 is TGCGCCAGCAGCCAAGGAGGATACACTGAAGCTTTCTTT. Translation: CASSQGGYTEAFF.

The chain recombines TRBV28 with TRBJ2-2, with 7 bases lining up with TRBD2. Unmatched junction bases numbered 7, after V lost 5 bases and J lost 1 base. The V gene's germline CDR1 is MDHEN and CDR2 SYDVKM. The CDR3 extends over 16 amino acids. This CDR3 reads CASSPRTGGNTGELFF. CDR3 nucleotide sequence: TGTGCCAGCAGTCCTAGGACGGGGGGGAACACCGGGGAGCTGTTTTTT.

The chain uses TRBV19 and TRBJ1-5; a possible D gene is TRBD1 (6 bases). Germline V gene lookup returns CDR1 LNHDA and CDR2 SQIVND (reference sequence). The CDR3 is made up of 16 amino acids. V dropped 3 bases and J dropped 2 bases, with 14 bases sitting between them. CDR3 region: CASSIHRVGGNQPQHF. The CDR3 DNA reads as TGTGCCAGTAGTATCCACAGGGTTGGAGGCAATCAGCCCCAGCATTTT.

This clone occurred once. The V call is TRBV7-2, the J call TRBJ2-7; 8 nucleotides line up with TRBD2. CDR3 length equals 14 residues. V was pared by 6 bases and J by 5 bases, with 9 bases of the junction left unmatched. Germline CDR1 reads SGHTA; CDR2 reads FQGNSA. CDR3 coding DNA: TGTGCCAGCAGACCGGGGGGGGTAGGGGACGAGCAGTACTTC. Translated, it gives CASRPGGVGDEQYF.

V gene TRBV7-2 combines with J gene TRBJ1-6, with 7 bases aligning to TRBD1. V was pared by 5 bases and J by 10 bases, with 5 bases of the junction left unmatched. The CDR3 is 13 amino acids. Looked up from germline, CDR1 is SGHTA and CDR2 is FQGNSA. The CDR3 here is CASSGQVGSPLHF. CDR3 nucleotide sequence: TGTGCCAGCAGCGGACAGGTCGGGTCACCCCTCCACTTT.

The chain joins TRBV7-3 to TRBJ1-1, with D possibly matching TRBD1 (6 bases). The V gene's germline CDR1 is SGHTA and CDR2 FQGTGA. V lost 4 bases and J 0 bases, leaving 9 bases between the germline ends. This CDR3 has 14 residues. Written as DNA, the CDR3 is TGTGCCAGCAGCTCCAGGGGTATGAACACTGAAGCTTTCTTT. Amino acid sequence: CASSSRGMNTEAFF.

The V gene is TRBV6-6, the J gene TRBJ2-1; 10 bases are a match to TRBD2. This CDR3 is built from 14 residues. Germline V CDR1 and CDR2: MNHNY, SVGAGI (reference sequence). J lost 10 bases, V lost 0 bases, and 3 bases had no gene match. CDR3 sequence reads: CASSYSLAGDEQFF. The CDR3 coding sequence is TGTGCCAGCAGTTACTCGCTAGCGGGAGACGAGCAGTTCTTC.

This chain connects TRBV24-1 to TRBJ2-5; no firm D call. CDR1 is KGHDR and CDR2 is SFDVKD in the germline V gene. The V gene lost 6 bases and the J gene lost 1 base, with 8 bases spanning the gap. There are 13 residues in the CDR3. The DNA for the CDR3 is TGTGCCACCAGTCGACGGGTCCAAGAGACCCAGTACTTC. Its protein product is CATSRRVQETQYF.

This rearrangement joins TRBV5-4 to TRBJ1-3, with D possibly matching TRBD1 (5 bases). Germline-derived CDR1 and CDR2 are SGHNT and YYREEE (reference sequence). The CDR3 is 16 amino acids. Deletions cut 4 bases from V and 4 bases from J, with 18 bases between. The chain's CDR3 is CASSPGGEGSGNTIYF. The DNA of the CDR3 is TGTGCCAGCAGCCCCGGAGGGGAAGGCTCGGGAAACACCATATATTTT. Drawing the rest from reference TRBV5-4 and TRBJ1-3, the complete variable domain is ETGVTQSPTHLIKTRGQQVTLRCSSQSGHNTVSWYQQALGQGPQFIFQYYREEENGRGNFPPRFSGLQFPNYSSELNVNALELDDSALYLCASSPGGEGSGNTIYFGEGSWLTVV.

This clone was seen only once. The gene calls are TRBV30 and TRBJ2-7, with TRBD1 matching 7 bases. Per germline, CDR1 GTSNPN and CDR2 SVGIG (reference sequence). The CDR3 is made up of 13 amino acids. With V trimmed by 6 bases and J by 2 bases, 7 bases remained unmatched. The CDR3 bases are TGTGCCTGTTCCGTAGGGACAGCCTACGAGCAGTACTTC. This codes for CACSVGTAYEQYF.

This chain joins TRBV5-1 and TRBJ2-2; maybe TRBD2 (6 bases). Trimming left V 0 bases short and J 7 bases short, with 22 bases between. The CDR3 has 18 residues. Per the germline V gene, CDR1 is SGHRS and CDR2 is YFSETQ. CDR3 nucleotide sequence: TGCGCCAGCAGCTTGGTCCCAGCGGGTAGGGTTTCCGGCGGGGAGCTGTTTTTT. Encoded protein: CASSLVPAGRVSGGELFF.

As DNA, the CDR3 is TGTGCCAGCAGCGGACCGGGACACCCAGACTCCTACGAGCAGTACTTC. It codes for CASSGPGHPDSYEQYF. J is TRBJ2-7 and V is TRBV9, with D possibly being TRBD1 (6 bases). CDR1 is SGDLS, CDR2 YYNGEE, per germline. Trimming pared 3 bases from V and 0 bases from J, leaving 16 bases between. The CDR3 runs to 16 residues. Complete variable domain (other parts from reference TRBV9 and TRBJ2-7): DSGVTQTPKHLITATGQRVTLRCSPRSGDLSVYWYQQSLDQGLQFLIQYYNGEERAKGNILERFSAQQFPDLHSELNLSSLELGDSALYFCASSGPGHPDSYEQYFGPGTRLTVT.